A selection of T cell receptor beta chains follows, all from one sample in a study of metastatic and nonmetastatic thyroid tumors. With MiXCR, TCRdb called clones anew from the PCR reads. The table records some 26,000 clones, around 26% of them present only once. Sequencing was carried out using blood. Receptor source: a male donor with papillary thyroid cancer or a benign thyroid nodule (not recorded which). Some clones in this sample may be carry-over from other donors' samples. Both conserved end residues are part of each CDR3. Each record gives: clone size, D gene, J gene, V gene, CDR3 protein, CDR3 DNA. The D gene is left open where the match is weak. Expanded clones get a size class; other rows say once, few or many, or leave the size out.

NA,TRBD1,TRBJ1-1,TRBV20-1,CSAQGTGFEAFF,TGCAGTGCCCAAGGGACAGGGTTTGAAGCTTTCTTT
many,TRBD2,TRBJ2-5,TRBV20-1,CSAWTSGNQETQYF,TGCAGTGCATGGACTAGCGGGAACCAAGAGACCCAGTACTTC
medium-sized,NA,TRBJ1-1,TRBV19,CASSIGMNTEAFF,TGTGCCAGTAGTATAGGAATGAACACTGAAGCTTTCTTT
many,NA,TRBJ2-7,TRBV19,CASRSAPGEQYF,TGTGCCAGTAGATCCGCACCCGGCGAGCAGTACTTC
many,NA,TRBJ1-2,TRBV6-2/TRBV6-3,CASSYAGVIYGYTF,TGTGCCAGCAGTTACGCAGGGGTCATCTATGGCTACACCTTC
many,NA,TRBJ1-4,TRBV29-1,CSVEDPATNEKLFF,TGCAGCGTTGAGGACCCTGCAACTAATGAAAAACTGTTTTTT
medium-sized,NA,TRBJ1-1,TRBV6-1,CASSPPPDAFF,TGTGCCAGCAGCCCCCCCCCGGATGCTTTCTTT
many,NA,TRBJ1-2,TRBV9,CASSDNSAGYTF,TGTGCCAGCAGCGATAATTCCGCTGGCTACACCTTC
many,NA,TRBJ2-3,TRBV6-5,CASSYRWSQYF,TGTGCCAGCAGTTACCGATGGTCGCAGTATTTT
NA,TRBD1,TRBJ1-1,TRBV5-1,CASRWDRGTNTEAFF,TGCGCCAGCAGATGGGACAGGGGCACGAACACTGAAGCTTTCTTT
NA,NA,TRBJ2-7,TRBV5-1,CASSLGGKPYEQYF,TGCGCCAGCAGCTTGGGCGGAAAACCCTACGAGCAGTACTTC
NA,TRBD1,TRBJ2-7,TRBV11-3,CASSLGQGWEQYF,TGTGCCAGCAGCTTAGGACAGGGTTGGGAGCAGTACTTC
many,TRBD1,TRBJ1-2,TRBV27,CASSLLARGREYGYTF,TGTGCCAGCAGTTTATTAGCCAGGGGGCGAGAGTATGGCTACACCTTC
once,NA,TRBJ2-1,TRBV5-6,CASSLGQGNEQFF,TGTGCCAGCAGCTTGGGGCAGGGCAATGAGCAGTTCTTC
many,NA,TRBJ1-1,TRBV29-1,CSVVKGGTEAFF,TGCAGCGTTGTTAAGGGAGGCACTGAAGCTTTCTTT
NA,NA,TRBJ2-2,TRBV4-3,CARSQDRKGELFF,TGCGCCAGAAGCCAAGATCGGAAAGGGGAGCTGTTTTTT
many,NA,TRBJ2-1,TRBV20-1,CSAISNEQFF,TGCAGTGCTATTTCGAATGAGCAGTTCTTC
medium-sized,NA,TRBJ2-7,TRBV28,CASSSPGSRSYEQYF,TGTGCCAGCAGTTCCCCAGGTAGCCGCTCCTACGAGCAGTACTTC
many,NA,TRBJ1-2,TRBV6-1,CASSPDPAGGYTF,TGTGCCAGCAGCCCCGACCCGGCGGGCGGCTACACCTTC
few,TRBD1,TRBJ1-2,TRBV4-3,CASSLGQSSNYGYTF,TGCGCCAGCAGCCTGGGACAGTCCTCTAACTATGGCTACACCTTC
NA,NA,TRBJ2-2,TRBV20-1,CSARSDRPGVELSF,TGCAGTGCTAGGTCAGACAGACCCGGCGTGGAGCTGTCTTTT
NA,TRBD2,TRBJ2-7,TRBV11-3,CASRTIGRLERYF,TGTGCCAGCCGGACTATCGGGAGGCTCGAGCGGTACTTC
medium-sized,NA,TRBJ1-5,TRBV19,CASNDGTNQPQHF,TGTGCCAGTAATGACGGGACCAATCAGCCCCAGCATTTT
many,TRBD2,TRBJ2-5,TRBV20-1,CSTPSGTSGGTQYF,TGCAGTACTCCCTCCGGGACCTCGGGGGGGACCCAGTACTTC
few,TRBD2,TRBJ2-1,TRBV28,CARRESGEHQFF,TGTGCCAGAAGAGAAAGCGGGGAACACCAGTTCTTC
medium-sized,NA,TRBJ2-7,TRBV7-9,CASSPGTVYEQYF,TGTGCCAGCAGCCCTGGGACGGTTTACGAGCAGTACTTC